This passage covers 3 T cell receptor beta chains from one sample sequenced in a study of T cell responses to AZD1222 COVID-19 vaccine. The data were produced by immunoSEQ multiplex PCR, yet TCRdb's version contains in-frame clones alone and is incomplete. The sample includes 120,000 to 150,000 clones, 89% seen only once; the top ten take roughly 4.7%. This specimen was peripheral blood, taken on day 0 of AZD1222 vaccination. Source of these receptors: an adult in good health.

This clone was recorded once. V gene TRBV7-3 combines with J gene TRBJ2-1, with a tentative D call TRBD2 (5 bases). There are 12 residues in the CDR3. In germline, CDR1 is SGHTA, CDR2 FQGTGA. V lost 6 bases and J lost 8, with 11 bases in between. The CDR3, as DNA: TGTGCCAGCAGTCTCACTAGTGATGAGCAGTTCTTC. Its protein is CASSLTSDEQFF.

This rearrangement joins TRBV7-2 to TRBJ2-7, with D hard to call. V shed 1 base and J shed 10 bases, with 17 bases lying between them. Germline loops: CDR1 SGHTA, CDR2 FQGNSA. This CDR3 has 14 residues. The CDR3 protein is CASSLDPDLSEQYF. The CDR3 nucleotides read TGTGCCAGCAGCTTAGACCCGGACCTTAGTGAACAGTACTTC.

This clone has just one count. The chain recombines TRBV6-4 with TRBJ1-2; 8 nucleotides agree with TRBD1. Trimming took 4 bases from V and 8 from J; bases not matched to a gene: 6. This CDR3 comprises 13 residues. Germline values: CDR1 MRHNA, CDR2 SNTAGT. This CDR3 is CASSVGQGTGYTF. The CDR3 region has the DNA TGTGCCAGCAGTGTCGGACAGGGAACAGGCTACACCTTC.